This T cell receptor (beta chain) was observed in a study of naive and memory T cell subsets. Four PCR rounds used nested alpha and beta constant region primers plus the SP2 primer. TCRdb reprocessed the UMI-ligation and nested PCR reads with MiXCR, giving one entry per CDR3 protein. The sample carries tens of thousands of distinct CDR3 sequences, approximately 10% recorded once. Treatment: skin biopsy from PPD injection site in Mantoux-positive individual. An oligonucleotide containing a UMI was ligated to the 3' end of TCR cDNA. Tuberculin skin test biopsies were taken where PPD was injected in Mantoux-positive people. Findings of the study overall: The RNA method is potentially sensitive to activation and differentiation changes. TCRs were reportedly recovered from both biopsy types, mostly tuberculin test sites.

This clonotype was seen a handful of times. The antigen is unknown. The sequencing used skin, collected from a tuberculin skin test site. This clonotype originated in an adult in good health.

In DNA form, the CDR3 reads TGTGCCAGCAGCCCAGGGGCGCCTCGGGCCCAGTACTTC. Translation gives CASSPGAPRAQYF. The chain carries TRBV28 and TRBJ2-5; D perhaps matches TRBD1 (6 bases). There are 13 residues in the CDR3. V dropped 6 bases and J dropped 9 bases, with 17 bases sitting between them. Germline lookup yields CDR1 MDHEN and CDR2 SYDVKM.